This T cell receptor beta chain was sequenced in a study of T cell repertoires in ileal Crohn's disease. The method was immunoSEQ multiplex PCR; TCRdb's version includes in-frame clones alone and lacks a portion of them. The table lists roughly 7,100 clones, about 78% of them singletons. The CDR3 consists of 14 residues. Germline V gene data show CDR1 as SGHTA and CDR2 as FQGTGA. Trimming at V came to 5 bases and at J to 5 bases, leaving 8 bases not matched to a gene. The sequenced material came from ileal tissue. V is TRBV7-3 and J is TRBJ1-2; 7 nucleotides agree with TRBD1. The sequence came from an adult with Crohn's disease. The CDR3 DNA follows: TGTGCCAGCAGCGCGACAGGGAAGGAGTATGGCTACACCTTC. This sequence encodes CASSATGKEYGYTF.